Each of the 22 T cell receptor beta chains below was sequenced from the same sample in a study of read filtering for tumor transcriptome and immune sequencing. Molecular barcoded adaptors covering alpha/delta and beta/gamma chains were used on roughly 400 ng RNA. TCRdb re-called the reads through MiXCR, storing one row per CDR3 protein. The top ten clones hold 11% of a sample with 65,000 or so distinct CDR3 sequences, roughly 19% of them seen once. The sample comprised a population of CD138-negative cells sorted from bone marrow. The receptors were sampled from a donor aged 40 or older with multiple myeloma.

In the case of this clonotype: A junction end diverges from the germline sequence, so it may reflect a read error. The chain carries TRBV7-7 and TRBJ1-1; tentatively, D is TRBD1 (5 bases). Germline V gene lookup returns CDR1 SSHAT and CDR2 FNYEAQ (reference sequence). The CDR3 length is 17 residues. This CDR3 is CASSSSRGRRDTTEASF. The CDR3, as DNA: TGTGCTAGCAGCTCCTCGAGGGGCAGGCGGGATACGACTGAAGCTTCCTTC.

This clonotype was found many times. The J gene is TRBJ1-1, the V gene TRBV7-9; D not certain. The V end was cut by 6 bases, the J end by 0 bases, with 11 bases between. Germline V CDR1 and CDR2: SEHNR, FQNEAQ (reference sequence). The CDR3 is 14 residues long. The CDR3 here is CASSQDGLNTEAFF. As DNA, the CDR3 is TGTGCCAGCAGTCAGGACGGATTGAACACTGAAGCTTTCTTT.

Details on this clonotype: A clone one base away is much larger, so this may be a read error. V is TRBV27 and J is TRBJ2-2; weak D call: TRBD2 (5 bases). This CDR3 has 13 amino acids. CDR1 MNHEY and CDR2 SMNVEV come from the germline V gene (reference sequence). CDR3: CASTPQRTGELLF. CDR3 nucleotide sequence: TGTGCCAGCACCCCTCAAAGGACCGGGGAGCTGCTTTTT.

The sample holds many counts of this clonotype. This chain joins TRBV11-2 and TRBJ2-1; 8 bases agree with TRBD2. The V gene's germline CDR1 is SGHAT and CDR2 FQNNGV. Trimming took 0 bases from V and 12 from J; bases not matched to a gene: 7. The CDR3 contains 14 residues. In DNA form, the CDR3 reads TGTGCCAGCAGCTTAGATGGGGCGGGGGGCCCGCAGTTCTTC. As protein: CASSLDGAGGPQFF.

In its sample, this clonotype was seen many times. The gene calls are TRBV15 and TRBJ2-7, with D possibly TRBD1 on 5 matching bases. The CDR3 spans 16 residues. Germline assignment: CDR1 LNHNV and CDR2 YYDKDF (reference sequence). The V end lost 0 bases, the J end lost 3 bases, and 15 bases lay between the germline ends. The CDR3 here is CATSRDRAGQVYEQYF. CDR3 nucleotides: TGTGCCACCAGCAGAGATCGGGCAGGGCAAGTCTACGAGCAGTACTTC.

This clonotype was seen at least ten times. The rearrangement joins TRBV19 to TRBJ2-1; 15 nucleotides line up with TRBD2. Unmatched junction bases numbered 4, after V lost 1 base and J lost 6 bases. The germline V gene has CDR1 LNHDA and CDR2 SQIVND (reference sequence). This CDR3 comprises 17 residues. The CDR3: CASSIVGTSGRSNEQFF. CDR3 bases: TGTGCCAGTAGTATAGTTGGGACTAGCGGGAGGAGCAATGAGCAGTTCTTC.

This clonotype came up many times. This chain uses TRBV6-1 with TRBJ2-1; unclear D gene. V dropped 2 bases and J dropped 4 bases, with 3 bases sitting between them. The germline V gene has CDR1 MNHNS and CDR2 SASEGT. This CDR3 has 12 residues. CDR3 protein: CASSERYNEQFF. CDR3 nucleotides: TGTGCCAGCAGTGAAAGATACAATGAGCAGTTCTTC.

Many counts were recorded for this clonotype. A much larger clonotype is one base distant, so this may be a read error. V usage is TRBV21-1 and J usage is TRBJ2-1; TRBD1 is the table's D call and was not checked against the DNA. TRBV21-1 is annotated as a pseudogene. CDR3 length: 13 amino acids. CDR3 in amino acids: CASRSRGAALRFF. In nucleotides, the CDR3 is TGTGCCAGCAGATCGCGCGGGGCAGCCCTTCGGTTCTTC.

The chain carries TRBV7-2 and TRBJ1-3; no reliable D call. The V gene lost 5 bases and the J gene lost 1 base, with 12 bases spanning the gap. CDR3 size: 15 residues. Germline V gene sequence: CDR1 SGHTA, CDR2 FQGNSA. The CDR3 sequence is CASSRDVVSGNTIYF. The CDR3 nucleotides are TGTGCCAGCAGCAGAGACGTTGTATCTGGAAACACCATATATTTT.

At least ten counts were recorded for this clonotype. In DNA, the CDR3 is TGTGCCACCAGCAGAAGGGACAGTCTGAGGTCTAGCACAGATACGCAGTATTTT. It yields the protein CATSRRDSLRSSTDTQYF. The chain joins TRBV15 to TRBJ2-3; 7 bases map to TRBD1. There are 18 residues in the CDR3. V was pared by 2 bases and J by 0 bases, with 11 bases of the junction left unmatched. Germline lookup yields CDR1 LNHNV and CDR2 YYDKDF (reference sequence).

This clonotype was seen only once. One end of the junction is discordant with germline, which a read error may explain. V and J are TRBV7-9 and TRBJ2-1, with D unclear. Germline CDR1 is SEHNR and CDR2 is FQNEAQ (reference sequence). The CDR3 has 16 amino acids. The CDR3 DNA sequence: TGTGCCAGCAGCTTAGGGGCAGGAGACTCCTACAATGAGCAGTTCTTT. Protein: CASSLGAGDSYNEQFF.

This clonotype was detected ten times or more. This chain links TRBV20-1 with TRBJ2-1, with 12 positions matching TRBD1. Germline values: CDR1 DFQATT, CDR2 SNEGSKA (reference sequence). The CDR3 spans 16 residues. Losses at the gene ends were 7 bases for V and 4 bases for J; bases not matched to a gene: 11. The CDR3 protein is CSVQPGQGAYYNEQFF. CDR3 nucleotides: TGCAGTGTACAACCGGGACAGGGGGCCTATTACAATGAGCAGTTCTTC.

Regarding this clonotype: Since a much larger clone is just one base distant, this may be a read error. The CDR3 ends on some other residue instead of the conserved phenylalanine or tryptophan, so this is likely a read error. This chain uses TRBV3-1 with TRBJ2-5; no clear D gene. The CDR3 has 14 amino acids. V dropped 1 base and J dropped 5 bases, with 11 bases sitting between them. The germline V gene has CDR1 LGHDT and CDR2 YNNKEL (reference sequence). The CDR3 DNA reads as TGTGCCAGCAGCCAAGTTGACCGCTTCGAGACCCAGTACCTC. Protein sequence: CASSQVDRFETQYL.

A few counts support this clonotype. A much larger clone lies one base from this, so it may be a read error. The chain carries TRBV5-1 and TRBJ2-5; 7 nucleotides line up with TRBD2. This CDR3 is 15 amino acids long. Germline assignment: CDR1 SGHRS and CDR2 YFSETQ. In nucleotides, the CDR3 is TGCGCCGGCAGCCCACCCCCTAGCGGCAAAGAGACCCAGTACTTC. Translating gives CAGSPPPSGKETQYF.

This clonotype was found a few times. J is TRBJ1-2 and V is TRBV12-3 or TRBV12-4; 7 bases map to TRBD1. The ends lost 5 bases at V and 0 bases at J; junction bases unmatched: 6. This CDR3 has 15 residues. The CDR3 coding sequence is TGTGCCAGCAGTAGGTGGGACAGCTCTAACTATGGCTACACCTTC. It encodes CASSRWDSSNYGYTF.

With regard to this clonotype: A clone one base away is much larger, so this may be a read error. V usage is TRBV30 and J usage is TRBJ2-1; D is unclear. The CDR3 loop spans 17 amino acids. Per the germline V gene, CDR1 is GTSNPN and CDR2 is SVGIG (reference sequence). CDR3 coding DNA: TGTGCCTGGAGTGACCCCAAGTCTTATTCCCCGGTAGATGAGCAGTCCTTC. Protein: CAWSDPKSYSPVDEQSF.

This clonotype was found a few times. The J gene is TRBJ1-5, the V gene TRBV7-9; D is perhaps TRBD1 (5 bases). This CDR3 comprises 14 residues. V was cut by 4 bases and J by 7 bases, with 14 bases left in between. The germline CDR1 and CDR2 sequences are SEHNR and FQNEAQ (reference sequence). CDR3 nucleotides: TGTGCCAGCAGCTCGGGACGGGGAGAACAGCCCCAGCATTTT. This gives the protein CASSSGRGEQPQHF.

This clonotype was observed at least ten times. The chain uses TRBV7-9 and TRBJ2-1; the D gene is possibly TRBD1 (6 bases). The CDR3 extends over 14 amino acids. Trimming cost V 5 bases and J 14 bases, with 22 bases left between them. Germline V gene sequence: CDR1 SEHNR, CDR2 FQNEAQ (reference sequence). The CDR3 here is CASSPGVGQPTEFF. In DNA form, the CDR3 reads TGTGCCAGCAGCCCAGGGGTTGGGCAGCCAACGGAGTTCTTC.

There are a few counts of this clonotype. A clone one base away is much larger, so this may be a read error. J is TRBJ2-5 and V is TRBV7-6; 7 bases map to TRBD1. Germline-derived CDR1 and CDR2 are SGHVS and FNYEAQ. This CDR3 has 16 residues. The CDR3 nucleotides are TGTGCCAGCAGCCCCTCCGGGACAGCCCACCAAGGGACCCAGTACTTC. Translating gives CASSPSGTAHQGTQYF.

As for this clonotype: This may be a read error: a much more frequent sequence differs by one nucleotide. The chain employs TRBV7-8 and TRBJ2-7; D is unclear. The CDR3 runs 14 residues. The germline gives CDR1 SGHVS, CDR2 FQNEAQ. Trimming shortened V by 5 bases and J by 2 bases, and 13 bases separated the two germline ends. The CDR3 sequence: CASSQTRQPYEQYF. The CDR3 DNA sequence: TGTGCCAGCAGCCAAACGCGACAACCCTACGAGCAGTACTTC.

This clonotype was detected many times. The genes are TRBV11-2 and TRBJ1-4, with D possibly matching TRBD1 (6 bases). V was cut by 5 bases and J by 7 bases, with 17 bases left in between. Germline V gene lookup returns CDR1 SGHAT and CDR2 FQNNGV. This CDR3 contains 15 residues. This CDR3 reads CASSPRTVWSEKLFF. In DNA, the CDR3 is TGTGCCAGCAGCCCGCGGACAGTCTGGAGTGAAAAACTGTTTTTT.

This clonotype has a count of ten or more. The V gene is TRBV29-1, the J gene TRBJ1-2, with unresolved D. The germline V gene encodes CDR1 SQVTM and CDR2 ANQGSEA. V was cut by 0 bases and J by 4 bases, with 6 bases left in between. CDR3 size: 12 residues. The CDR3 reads CSVEDVGYGYTF. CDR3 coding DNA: TGCAGCGTTGAAGATGTGGGCTATGGCTACACCTTC.